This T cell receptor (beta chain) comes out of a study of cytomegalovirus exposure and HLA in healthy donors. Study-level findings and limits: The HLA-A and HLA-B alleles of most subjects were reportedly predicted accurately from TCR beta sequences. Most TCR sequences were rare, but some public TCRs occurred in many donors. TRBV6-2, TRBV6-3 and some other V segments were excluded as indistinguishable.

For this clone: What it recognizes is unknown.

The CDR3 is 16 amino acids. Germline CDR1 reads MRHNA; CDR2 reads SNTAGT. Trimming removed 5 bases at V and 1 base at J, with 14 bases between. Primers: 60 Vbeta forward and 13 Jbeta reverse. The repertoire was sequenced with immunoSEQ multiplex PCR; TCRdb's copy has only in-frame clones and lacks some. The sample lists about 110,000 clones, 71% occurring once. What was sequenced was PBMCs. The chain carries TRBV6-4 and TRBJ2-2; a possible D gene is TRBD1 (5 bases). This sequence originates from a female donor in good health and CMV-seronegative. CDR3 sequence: CASSRGGGWNTGELFF. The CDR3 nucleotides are TGTGCCAGCAGTAGGGGCGGCGGTTGGAACACCGGGGAGCTGTTTTTT.